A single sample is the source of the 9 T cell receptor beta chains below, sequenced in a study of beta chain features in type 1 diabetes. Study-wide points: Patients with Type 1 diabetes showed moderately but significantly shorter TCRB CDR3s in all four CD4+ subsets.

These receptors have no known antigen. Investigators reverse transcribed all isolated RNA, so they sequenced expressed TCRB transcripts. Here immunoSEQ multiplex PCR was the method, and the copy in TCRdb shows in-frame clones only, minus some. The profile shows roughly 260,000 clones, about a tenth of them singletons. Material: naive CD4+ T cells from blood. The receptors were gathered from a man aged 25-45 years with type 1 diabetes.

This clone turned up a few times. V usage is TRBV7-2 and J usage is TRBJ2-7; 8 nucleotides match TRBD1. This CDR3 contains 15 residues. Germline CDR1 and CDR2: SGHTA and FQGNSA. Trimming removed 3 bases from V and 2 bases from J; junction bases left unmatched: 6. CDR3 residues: CASSFLQGGPYEQYF. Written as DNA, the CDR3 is TGTGCCAGCAGCTTTCTACAGGGGGGTCCCTACGAGCAGTACTTC.

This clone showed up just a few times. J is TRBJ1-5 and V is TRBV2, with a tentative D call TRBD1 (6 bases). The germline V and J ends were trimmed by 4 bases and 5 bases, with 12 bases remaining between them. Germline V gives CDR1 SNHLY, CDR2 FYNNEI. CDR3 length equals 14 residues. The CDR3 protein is CASSARTADQPQHF. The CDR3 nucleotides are TGTGCCAGCAGTGCTAGGACAGCAGATCAGCCCCAGCATTTT.

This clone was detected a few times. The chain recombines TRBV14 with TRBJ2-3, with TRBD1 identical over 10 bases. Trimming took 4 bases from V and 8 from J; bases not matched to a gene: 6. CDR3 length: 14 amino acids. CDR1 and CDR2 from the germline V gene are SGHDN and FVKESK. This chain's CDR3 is CASSPWTGGGTQYF. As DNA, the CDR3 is TGTGCCAGCAGCCCCTGGACAGGGGGTGGTACGCAGTATTTT.

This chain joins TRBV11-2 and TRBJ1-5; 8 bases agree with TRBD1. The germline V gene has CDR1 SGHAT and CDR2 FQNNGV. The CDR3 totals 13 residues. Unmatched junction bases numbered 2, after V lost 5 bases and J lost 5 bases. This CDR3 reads CASSTQGDQPQHF. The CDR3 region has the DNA TGTGCCAGCAGCACACAGGGGGATCAGCCCCAGCATTTT.

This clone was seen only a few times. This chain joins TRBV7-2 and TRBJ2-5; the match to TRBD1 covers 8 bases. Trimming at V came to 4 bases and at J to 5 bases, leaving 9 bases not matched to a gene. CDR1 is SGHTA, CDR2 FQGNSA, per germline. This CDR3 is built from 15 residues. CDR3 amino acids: CASSSGQGEWETQYF. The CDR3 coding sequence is TGTGCCAGCAGCTCAGGACAGGGAGAGTGGGAGACCCAGTACTTC. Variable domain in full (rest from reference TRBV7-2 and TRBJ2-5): GAGVSQSPSNKVTEKGKDVELRCDPISGHTALYWYRQSLGQGLEFLIYFQGNSAPDKSGLPSDRFSAERTGGSVSTLTIQRTQQEDSAVYLCASSSGQGEWETQYFGPGTRLLVL.

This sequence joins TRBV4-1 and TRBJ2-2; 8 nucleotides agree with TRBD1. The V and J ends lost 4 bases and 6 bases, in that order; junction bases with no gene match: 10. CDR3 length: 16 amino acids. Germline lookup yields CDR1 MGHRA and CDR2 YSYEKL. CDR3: CASSPREQGVAGELFF. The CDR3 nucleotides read TGCGCCAGCAGCCCCCGGGAACAGGGGGTCGCCGGGGAGCTGTTTTTT.

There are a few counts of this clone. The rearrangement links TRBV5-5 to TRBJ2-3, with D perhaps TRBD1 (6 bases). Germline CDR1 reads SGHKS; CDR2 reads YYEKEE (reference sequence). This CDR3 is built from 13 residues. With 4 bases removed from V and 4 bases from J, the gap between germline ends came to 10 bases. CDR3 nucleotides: TGTGCCAGCAGCAACGACAGGCCAGATACGCAGTATTTT. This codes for CASSNDRPDTQYF.

This CDR3 is CASSLAERGFYNEQFF. The CDR3 nucleotides read TGTGCCAGCAGCTTAGCTGAGCGGGGGTTTTACAATGAGCAGTTCTTC. V usage is TRBV7-2 and J usage is TRBJ2-1, with TRBD2 matching 8 bases. J lost 4 bases, V lost 0 bases, and 5 bases had no gene match. Germline V gives CDR1 SGHTA, CDR2 FQGNSA. CDR3 length: 16 residues. Drawing the rest from reference TRBV7-2 and TRBJ2-1, the complete variable domain is GAGVSQSPSNKVTEKGKDVELRCDPISGHTALYWYRQSLGQGLEFLIYFQGNSAPDKSGLPSDRFSAERTGGSVSTLTIQRTQQEDSAVYLCASSLAERGFYNEQFFGPGTRLTVL.

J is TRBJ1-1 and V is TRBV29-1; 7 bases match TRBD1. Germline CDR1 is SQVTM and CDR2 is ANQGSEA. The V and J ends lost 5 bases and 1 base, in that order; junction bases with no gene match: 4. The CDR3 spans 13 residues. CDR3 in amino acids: CSVSGQQNTEAFF. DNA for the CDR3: TGCAGCGTTTCGGGACAGCAGAACACTGAAGCTTTCTTT.